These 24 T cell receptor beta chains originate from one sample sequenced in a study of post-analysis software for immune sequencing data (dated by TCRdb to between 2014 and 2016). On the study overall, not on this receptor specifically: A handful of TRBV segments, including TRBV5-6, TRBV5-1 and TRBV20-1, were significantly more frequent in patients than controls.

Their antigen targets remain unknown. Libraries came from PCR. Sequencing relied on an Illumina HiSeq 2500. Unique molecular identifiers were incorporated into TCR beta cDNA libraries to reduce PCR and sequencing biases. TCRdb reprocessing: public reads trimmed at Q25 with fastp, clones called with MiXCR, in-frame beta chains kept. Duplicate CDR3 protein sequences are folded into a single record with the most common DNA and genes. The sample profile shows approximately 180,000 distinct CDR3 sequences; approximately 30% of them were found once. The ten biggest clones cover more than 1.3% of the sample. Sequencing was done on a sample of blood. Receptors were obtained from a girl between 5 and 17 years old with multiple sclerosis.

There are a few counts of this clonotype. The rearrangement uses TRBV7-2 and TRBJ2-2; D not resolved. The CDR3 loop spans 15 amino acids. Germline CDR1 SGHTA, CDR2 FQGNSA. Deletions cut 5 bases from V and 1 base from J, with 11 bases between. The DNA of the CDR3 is TGTGCCAGCAGCCCTTGGATGATGAACACCGGGGAGCTGTTTTTT. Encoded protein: CASSPWMMNTGELFF. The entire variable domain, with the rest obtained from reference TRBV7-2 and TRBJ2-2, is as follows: GAGVSQSPSNKVTEKGKDVELRCDPISGHTALYWYRQSLGQGLEFLIYFQGNSAPDKSGLPSDRFSAERTGGSVSTLTIQRTQQEDSAVYLCASSPWMMNTGELFFGEGSRLTVL.

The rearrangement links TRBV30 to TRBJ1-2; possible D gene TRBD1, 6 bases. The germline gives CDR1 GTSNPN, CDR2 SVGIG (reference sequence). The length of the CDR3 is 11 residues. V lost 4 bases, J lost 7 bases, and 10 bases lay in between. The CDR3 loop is CAWTGARGYTF. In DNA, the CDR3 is TGTGCCTGGACAGGGGCGCGTGGCTACACCTTC.

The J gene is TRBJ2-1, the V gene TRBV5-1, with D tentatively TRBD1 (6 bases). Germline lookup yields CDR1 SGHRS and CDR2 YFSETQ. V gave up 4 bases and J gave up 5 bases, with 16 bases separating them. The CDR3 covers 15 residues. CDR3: CASSTTGLSNNEQFF. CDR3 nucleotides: TGCGCCAGCAGCACCACAGGGCTTTCGAACAATGAGCAGTTCTTC.

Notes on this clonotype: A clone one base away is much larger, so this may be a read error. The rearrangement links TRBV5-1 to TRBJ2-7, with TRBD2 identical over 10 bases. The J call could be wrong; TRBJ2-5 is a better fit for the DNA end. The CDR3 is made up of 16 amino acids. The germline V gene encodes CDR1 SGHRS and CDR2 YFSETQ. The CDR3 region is CASSSASGSNQETQYF. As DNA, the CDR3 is TGCGCCAGCAGCTCGGCTAGCGGGAGCAACCAAGAGACCCAGTACTTC.

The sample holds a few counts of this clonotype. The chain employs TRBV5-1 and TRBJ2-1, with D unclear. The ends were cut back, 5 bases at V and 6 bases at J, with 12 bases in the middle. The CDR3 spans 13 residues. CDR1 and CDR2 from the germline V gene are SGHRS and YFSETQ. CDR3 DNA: TGCGCCAGCAGTCGTAACTTCCCCAATGAGCAGTTCTTC. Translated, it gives CASSRNFPNEQFF.

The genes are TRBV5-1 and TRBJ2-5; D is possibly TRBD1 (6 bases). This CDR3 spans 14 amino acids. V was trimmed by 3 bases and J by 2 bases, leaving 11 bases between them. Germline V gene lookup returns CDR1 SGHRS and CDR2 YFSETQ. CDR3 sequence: CASSWGQGQETQYF. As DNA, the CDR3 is TGCGCCAGCAGCTGGGGGCAGGGACAAGAGACCCAGTACTTC.

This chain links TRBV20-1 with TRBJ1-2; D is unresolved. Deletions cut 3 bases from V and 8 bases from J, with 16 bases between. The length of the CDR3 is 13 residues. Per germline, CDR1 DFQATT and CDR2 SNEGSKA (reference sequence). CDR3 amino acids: CSARNDRWGGYTF. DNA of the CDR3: TGCAGTGCTAGGAACGATCGGTGGGGAGGCTACACCTTC.

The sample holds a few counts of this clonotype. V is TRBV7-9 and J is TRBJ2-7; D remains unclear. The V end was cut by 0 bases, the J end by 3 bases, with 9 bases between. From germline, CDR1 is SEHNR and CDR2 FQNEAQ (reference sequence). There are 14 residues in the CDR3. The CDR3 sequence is CASSLAQFNYEQYF. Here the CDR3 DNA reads TGTGCCAGCAGCTTAGCCCAGTTTAACTACGAGCAGTACTTC.

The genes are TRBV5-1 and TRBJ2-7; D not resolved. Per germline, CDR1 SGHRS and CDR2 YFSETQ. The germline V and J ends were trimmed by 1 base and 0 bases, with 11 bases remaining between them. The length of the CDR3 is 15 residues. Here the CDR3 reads CASSLMGGPSYEQYF. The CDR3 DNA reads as TGCGCCAGCAGCTTGATGGGCGGCCCCTCCTACGAGCAGTACTTC.

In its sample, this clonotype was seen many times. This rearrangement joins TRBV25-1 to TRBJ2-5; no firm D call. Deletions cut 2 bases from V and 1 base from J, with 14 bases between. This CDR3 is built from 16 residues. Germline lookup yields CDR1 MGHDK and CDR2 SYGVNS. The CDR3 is CASSEAEPKGQETQYF. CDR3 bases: TGTGCCAGCAGTGAAGCGGAGCCTAAGGGCCAAGAGACCCAGTACTTC.

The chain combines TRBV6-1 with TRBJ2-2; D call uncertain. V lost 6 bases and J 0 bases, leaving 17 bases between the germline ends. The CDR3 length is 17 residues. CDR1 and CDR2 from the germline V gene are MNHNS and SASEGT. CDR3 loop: CASSPLVGSSNTGELFF. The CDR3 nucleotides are TGTGCCAGCAGCCCCCTAGTGGGGTCATCGAACACCGGGGAGCTGTTTTTT.

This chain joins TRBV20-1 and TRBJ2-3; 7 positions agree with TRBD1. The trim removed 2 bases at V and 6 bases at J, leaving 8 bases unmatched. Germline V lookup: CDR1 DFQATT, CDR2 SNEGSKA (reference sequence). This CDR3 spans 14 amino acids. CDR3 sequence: CSARRTGGVDTQYF. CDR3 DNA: TGCAGTGCTAGAAGGACAGGAGGAGTGGATACGCAGTATTTT.

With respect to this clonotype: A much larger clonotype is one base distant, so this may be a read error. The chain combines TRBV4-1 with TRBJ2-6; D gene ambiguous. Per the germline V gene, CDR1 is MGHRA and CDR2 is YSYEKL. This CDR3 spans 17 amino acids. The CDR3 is CAGSQEVFSSGANVLTF. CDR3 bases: TGCGCCGGCAGCCAAGAGGTCTTTAGCTCTGGGGCCAACGTCCTGACTTTC.

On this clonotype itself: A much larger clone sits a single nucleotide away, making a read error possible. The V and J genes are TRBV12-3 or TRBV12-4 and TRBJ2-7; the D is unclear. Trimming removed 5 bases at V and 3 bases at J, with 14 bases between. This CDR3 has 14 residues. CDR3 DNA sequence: TGTGCCAGCAGTCAGGACGTAGCATTCTACGAGCAGTACTTC. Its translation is CASSQDVAFYEQYF.

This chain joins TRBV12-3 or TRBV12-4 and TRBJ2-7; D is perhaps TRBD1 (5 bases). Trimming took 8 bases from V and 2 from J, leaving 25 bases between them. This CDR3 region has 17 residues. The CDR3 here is CASLRASPRQKAYEQYF. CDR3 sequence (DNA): TGTGCCAGCCTCAGGGCAAGTCCGCGGCAGAAAGCCTACGAGCAGTACTTC.

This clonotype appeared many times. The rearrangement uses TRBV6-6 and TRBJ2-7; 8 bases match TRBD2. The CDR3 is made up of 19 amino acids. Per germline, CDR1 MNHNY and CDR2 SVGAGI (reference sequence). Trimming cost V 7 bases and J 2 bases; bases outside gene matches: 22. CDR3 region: CASKPAGVAPKKMTYEQYF. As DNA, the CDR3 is TGTGCCAGCAAACCAGCGGGAGTAGCACCAAAAAAAATGACCTACGAGCAGTACTTC.

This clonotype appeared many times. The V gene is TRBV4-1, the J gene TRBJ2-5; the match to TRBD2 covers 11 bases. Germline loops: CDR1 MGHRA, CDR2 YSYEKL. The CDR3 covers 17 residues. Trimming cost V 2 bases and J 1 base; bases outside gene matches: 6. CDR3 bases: TGCGCCAGCAGCCAACGGGGGACTAGCGGAGTCCAAGAGACCCAGTACTTC. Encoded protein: CASSQRGTSGVQETQYF.

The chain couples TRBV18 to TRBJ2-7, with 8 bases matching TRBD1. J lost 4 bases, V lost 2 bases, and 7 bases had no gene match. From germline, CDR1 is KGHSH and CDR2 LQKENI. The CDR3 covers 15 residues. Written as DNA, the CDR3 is TGTGCCAGCTCACCATTGGGGACAGGACAATACGAGCAGTACTTC. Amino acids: CASSPLGTGQYEQYF.

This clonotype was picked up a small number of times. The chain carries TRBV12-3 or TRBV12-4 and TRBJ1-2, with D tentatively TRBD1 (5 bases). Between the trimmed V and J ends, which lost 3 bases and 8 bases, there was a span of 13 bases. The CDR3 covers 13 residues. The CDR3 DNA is TGTGCCAGCAGTTTGGGGCCTGTGGGGGGCTACACCTTC. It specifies CASSLGPVGGYTF.

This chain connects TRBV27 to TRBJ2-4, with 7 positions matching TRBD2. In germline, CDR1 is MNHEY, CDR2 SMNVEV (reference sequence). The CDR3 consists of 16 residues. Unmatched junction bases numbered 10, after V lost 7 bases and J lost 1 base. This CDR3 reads CASTPGTTGAKNIQYF. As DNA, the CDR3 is TGTGCCAGCACCCCCGGGACTACTGGGGCCAAAAACATTCAGTACTTC.

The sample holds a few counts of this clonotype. For the CDR3, the DNA is TGTGCCACCAGGGCCGGGCAGGGTCGGACTGAAGCTTTCTTT. Translation: CATRAGQGRTEAFF. The chain links TRBV24-1 to TRBJ1-1; weak D call: TRBD1 (5 bases). The CDR3 totals 14 residues. Germline CDR1 is KGHDR and CDR2 is SFDVKD. V was pared by 7 bases and J by 5 bases, with 16 bases between.

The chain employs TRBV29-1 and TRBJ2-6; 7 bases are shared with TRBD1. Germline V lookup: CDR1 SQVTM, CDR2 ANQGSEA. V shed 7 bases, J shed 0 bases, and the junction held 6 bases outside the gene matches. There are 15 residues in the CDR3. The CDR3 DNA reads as TGCAGCGCCATGGACAGGAGCTCTGGGGCCAACGTCCTGACTTTC. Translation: CSAMDRSSGANVLTF.

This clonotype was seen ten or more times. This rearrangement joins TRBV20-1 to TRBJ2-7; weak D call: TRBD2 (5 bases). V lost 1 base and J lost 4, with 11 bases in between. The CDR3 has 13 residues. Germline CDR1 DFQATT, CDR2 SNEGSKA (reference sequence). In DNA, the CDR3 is TGCAGTGCTAGAGGGCAGAGGGTTTACGAGCAGTACTTC. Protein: CSARGQRVYEQYF.

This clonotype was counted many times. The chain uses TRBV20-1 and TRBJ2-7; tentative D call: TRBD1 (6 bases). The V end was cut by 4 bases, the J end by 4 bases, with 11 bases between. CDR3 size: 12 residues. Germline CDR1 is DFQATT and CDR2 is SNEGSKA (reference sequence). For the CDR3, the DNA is TGCAGTGCTACGAAACAGGGTTACGAGCAGTACTTC. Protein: CSATKQGYEQYF.